What follows are 2 T cell receptor beta chains derived from one specimen sequenced in a study of OX40 agonist ivuxolimab in advanced cancers. Repertoires were generated with immunoSEQ multiplex PCR, while TCRdb's copy carries only in-frame clones and drops some. This table holds about 47,000 clones, around nine tenths found once. The sample consisted of CD4+ or CD8+ T cells sorted from blood, taken in a trial of the OX40 agonist ivuxolimab. These TCRs come from an adult with an advanced solid tumor such as melanoma, head and neck, liver or kidney cancer.

Points on this clone: The conserved closing phenylalanine or tryptophan is absent in this CDR3, likely reflecting a read error. This sequence joins TRBV6-6 and TRBJ1-1, with D uncertain. The V and J ends lost 0 bases and 7 bases respectively, with 12 bases between them. The CDR3 spans 14 residues. Germline V gives CDR1 MNHNY, CDR2 SVGAGI (reference sequence). CDR3 in amino acids: CASSYSSLAVEAFL. The CDR3 nucleotides read TGTGCCAGCAGTTACTCTAGTTTGGCAGTTGAAGCTTTCCTT.

The V and J genes are TRBV6-5 and TRBJ2-5, with 10 bases fitting TRBD1. CDR3 length: 15 residues. Germline V CDR1 and CDR2: MNHEY, SVGAGI. With 1 base clipped from V and 3 bases from J, the junction kept 2 bases outside the gene matches. CDR3 in amino acids: CASSYLGTGEETQYF. In DNA, the CDR3 is TGTGCCAGCAGTTACTTAGGGACAGGGGAAGAGACCCAGTACTTC.